This T cell receptor beta chain is from a study of PD-L1 blockade in urothelial cancer. CDR1 SGHRS and CDR2 YFSETQ come from the germline V gene. Between the trimmed V and J ends, which lost 4 bases and 5 bases, there was a span of 12 bases. The CDR3 sequence is 14 residues long. The time point was: peripheral blood 6 weeks after treatment start. Generated by immunoSEQ multiplex PCR, the TCRdb table keeps only in-frame clones and is missing some. The sample contains 35,000 to 55,000 clones, roughly four fifths of which appear only once. Sample: PBMCs, taken around atezolizumab (anti-PD-L1) treatment. The V and J genes are TRBV5-1 and TRBJ1-4; weak D call: TRBD1 (6 bases). This sequence originates from a man between 60 and 70 years old with urothelial cancer. CDR3 sequence: CASSRGQQNEKLFF. DNA of the CDR3: TGCGCCAGCAGCCGAGGACAGCAGAATGAAAAACTGTTTTTT.